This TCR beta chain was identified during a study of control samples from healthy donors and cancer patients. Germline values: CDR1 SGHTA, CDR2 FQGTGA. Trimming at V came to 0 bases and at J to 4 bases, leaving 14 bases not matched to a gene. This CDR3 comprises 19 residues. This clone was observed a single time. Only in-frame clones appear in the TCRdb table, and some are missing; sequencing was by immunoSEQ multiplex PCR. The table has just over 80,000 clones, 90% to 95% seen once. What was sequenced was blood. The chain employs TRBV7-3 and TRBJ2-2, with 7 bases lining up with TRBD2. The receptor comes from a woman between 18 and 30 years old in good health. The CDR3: CASSLTGTMVAGRTGELFF. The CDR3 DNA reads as TGTGCCAGCAGCTTAACGGGGACTATGGTCGCGGGCCGCACCGGGGAGCTGTTTTTT.